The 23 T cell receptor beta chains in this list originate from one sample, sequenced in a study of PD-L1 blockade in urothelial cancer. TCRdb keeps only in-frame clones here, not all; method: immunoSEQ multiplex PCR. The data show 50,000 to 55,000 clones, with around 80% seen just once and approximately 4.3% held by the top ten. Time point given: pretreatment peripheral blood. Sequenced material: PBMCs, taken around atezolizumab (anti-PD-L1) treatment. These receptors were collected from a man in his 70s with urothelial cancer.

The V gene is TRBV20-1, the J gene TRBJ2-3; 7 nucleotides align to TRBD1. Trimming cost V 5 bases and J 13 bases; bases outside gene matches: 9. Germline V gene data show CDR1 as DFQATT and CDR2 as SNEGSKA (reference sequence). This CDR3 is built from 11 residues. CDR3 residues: CSAPRQGREYF. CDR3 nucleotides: TGCAGTGCTCCCAGACAGGGAAGGGAGTATTTT.

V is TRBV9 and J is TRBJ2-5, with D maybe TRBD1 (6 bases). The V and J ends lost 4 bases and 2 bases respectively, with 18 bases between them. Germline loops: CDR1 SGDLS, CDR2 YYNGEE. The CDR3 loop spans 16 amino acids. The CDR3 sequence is CASSPIPGHLQETQYF. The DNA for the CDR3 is TGTGCCAGCAGCCCCATTCCGGGACACCTTCAAGAGACCCAGTACTTC.

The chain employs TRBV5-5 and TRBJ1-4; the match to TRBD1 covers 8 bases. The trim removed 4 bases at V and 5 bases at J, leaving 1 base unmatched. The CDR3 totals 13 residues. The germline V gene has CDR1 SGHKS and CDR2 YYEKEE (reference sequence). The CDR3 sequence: CASSRTGNEKLFF. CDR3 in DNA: TGTGCCAGCAGCCGGACAGGGAATGAAAAACTGTTTTTT.

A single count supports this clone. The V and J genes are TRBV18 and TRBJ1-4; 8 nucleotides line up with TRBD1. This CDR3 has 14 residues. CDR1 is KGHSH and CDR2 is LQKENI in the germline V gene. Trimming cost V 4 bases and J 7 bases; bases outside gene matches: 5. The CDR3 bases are TGTGCCAGCTCACGAGGACAGGGAGGTGAAAAACTGTTTTTT. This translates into CASSRGQGGEKLFF.

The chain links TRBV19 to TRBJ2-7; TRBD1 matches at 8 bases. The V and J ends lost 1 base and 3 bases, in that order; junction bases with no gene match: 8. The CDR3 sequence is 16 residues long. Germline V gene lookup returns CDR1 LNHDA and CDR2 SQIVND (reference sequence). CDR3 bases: TGTGCCAGTAGTATAGGGATTACCAGGGGGCGCTACGAGCAGTACTTC. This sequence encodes CASSIGITRGRYEQYF.

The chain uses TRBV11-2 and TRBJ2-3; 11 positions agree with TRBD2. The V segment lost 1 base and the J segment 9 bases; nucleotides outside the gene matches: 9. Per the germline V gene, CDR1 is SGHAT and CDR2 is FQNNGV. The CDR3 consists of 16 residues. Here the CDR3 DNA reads TGTGCCAGCAGCTTAGTAGTCACTAGCGGGGGCGGAACGCAGTATTTT. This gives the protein CASSLVVTSGGGTQYF.

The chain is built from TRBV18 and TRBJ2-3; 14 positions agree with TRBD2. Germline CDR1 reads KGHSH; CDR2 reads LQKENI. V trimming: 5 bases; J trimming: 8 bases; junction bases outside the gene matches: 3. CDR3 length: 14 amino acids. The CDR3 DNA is TGTGCCAGCTCAGGGACTAGCGGGAGCGCTACGCAGTATTTT. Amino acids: CASSGTSGSATQYF.

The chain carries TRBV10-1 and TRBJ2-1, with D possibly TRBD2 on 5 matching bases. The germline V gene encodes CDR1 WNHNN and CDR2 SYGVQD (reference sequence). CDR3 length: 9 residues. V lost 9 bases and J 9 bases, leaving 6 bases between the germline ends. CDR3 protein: CARRGEQFF. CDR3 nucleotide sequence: TGCGCCAGACGGGGTGAGCAGTTCTTC.

CDR3: CASRIAGASYEQYF. CDR3 nucleotides: TGTGCCAGCAGAATAGCGGGAGCATCCTACGAGCAGTACTTC. The rearrangement uses TRBV27 and TRBJ2-7; 9 positions agree with TRBD2. The CDR3 length is 14 residues. V trimming: 6 bases; J trimming: 1 base; junction bases outside the gene matches: 4. Germline V CDR1 and CDR2: MNHEY, SMNVEV (reference sequence).

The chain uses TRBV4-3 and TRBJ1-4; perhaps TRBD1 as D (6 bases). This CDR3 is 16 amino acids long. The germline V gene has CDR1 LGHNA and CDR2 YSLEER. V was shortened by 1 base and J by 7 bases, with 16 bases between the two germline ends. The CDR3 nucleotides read TGCGCCAGCAGCCAAGGAGGGGCAGGGGTTTCTGAAAAACTGTTTTTT. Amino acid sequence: CASSQGGAGVSEKLFF.

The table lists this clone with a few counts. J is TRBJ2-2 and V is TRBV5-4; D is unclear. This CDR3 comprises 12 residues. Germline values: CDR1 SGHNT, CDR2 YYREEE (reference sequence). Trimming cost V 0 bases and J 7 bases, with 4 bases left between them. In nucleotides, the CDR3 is TGTGCCAGCAGCTTGGCCGTCGGGGAGCTGTTTTTT. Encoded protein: CASSLAVGELFF.

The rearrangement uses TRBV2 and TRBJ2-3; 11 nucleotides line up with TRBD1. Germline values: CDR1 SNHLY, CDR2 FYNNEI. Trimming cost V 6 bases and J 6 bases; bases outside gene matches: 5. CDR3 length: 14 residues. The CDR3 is CASRRDRGSDTQYF. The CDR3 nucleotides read TGTGCCAGCAGGAGGGACAGGGGGTCGGATACGCAGTATTTT.

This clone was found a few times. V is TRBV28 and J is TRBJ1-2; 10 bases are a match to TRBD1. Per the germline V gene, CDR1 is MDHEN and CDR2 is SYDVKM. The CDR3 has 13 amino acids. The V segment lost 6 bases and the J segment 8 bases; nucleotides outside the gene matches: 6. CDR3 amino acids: CASRRQGASGYTF. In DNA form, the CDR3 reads TGTGCCAGCAGGCGACAGGGGGCAAGCGGCTACACCTTC.

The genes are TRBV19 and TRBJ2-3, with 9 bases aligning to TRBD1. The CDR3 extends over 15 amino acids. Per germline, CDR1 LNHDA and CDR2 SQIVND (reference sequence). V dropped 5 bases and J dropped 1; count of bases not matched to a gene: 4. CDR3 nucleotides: TGTGCCAGTAGTCCCAGGACAGGGGGCACAGATACGCAGTATTTT. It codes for CASSPRTGGTDTQYF.

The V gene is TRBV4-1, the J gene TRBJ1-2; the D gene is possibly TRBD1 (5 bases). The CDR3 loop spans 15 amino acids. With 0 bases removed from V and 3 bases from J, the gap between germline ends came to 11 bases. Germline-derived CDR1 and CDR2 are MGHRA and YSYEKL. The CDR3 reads CASSQDTRQYYGYTF. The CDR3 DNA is TGCGCCAGCAGCCAAGATACGAGACAGTACTATGGCTACACCTTC.

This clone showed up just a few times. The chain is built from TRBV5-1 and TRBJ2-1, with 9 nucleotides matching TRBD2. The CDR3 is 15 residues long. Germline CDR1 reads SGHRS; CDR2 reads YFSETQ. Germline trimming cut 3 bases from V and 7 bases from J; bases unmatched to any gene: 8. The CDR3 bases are TGCGCCAGCAGCTGGCCGCGCGGGGGGGGGAATGAGCAGTTCTTC. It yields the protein CASSWPRGGGNEQFF.

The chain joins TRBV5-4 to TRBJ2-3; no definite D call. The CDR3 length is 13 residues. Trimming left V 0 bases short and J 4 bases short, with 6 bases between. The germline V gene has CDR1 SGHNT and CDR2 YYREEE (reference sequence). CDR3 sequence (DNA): TGTGCCAGCAGCTTGGCCCCCGCAGATACGCAGTATTTT. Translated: CASSLAPADTQYF.

CDR3 bases: TGTGCCAGTAGTACCTCTCCGTTAGTTACGCAGTATTTT. Its protein is CASSTSPLVTQYF. The chain joins TRBV19 to TRBJ2-3, with no clear D. There are 13 residues in the CDR3. From germline, CDR1 is LNHDA and CDR2 SQIVND (reference sequence). V was trimmed by 4 bases and J by 8 bases, leaving 13 bases between them.

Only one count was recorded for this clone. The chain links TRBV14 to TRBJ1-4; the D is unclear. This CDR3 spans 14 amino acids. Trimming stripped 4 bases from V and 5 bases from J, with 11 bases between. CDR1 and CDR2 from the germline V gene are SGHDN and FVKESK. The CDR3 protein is CASSPLGKNEKLFF. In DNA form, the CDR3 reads TGTGCCAGCAGCCCGTTGGGCAAAAATGAAAAACTGTTTTTT.

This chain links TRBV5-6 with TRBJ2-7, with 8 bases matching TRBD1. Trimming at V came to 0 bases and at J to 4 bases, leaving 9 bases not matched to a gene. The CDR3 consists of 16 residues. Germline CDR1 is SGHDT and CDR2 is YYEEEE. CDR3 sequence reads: CASSLGGPGGRYEQYF. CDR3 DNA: TGTGCCAGCAGCTTGGGGGGGCCAGGGGGCAGGTACGAGCAGTACTTC.

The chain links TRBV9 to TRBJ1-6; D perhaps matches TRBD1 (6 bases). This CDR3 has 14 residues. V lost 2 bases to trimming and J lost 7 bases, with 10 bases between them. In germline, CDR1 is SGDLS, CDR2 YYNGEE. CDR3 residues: CASSVSGANSPLHF. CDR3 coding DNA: TGTGCCAGCAGCGTTTCAGGGGCGAATTCACCCCTCCACTTT.

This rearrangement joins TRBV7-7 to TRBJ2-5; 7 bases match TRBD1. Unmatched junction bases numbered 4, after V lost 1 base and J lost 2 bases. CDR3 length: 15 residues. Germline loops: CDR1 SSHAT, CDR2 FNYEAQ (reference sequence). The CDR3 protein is CASSLGGTEQETQYF. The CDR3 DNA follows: TGTGCCAGCAGCTTAGGGGGGACAGAACAAGAGACCCAGTACTTC. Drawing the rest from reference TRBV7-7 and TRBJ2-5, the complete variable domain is GAGVSQSPRYKVTKRGQDVTLRCDPISSHATLYWYQQALGQGPEFLTYFNYEAQPDKSGLPSDRFSAERPEGSISTLTIQRTEQRDSAMYRCASSLGGTEQETQYFGPGTRLLVL.

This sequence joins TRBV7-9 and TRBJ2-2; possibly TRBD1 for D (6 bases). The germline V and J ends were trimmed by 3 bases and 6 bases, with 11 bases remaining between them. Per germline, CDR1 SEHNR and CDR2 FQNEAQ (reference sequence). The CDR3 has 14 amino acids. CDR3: CASSFSTGAGELFF. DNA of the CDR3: TGTGCCAGCAGCTTTTCGACAGGAGCCGGGGAGCTGTTTTTT.